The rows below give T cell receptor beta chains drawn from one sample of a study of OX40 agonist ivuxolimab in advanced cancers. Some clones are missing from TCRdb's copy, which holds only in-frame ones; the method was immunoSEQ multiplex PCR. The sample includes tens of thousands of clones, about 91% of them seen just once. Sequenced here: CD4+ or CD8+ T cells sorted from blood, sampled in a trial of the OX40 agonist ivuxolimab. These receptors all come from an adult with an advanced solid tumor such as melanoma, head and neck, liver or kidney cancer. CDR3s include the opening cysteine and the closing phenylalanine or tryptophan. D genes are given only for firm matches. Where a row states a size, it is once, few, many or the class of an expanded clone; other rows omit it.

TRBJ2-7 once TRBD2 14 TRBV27 TGTGCCAGCGGATTCAGCGGGAGGGCCCACGAGCAGTACTTC CASGFSGRAHEQYF
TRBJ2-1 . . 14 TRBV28 TGTGCCAGCAGTGGGTCGGGCCCCTACAATGAGCAGTTCTTC CASSGSGPYNEQFF
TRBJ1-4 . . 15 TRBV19 TGTGCCAGTAGTACCGACGGCTCAACTAATGAAAAACTGTTTTTT CASSTDGSTNEKLFF
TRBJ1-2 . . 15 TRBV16 TGTGCCAGCAGCCGTCAAATGGACAGCCTTTATGGCTACACCTTC CASSRQMDSLYGYTF
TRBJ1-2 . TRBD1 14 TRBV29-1 TGCAGCGTTGAAGGACAGGGACCTAACTATGGCTACACCTTC CSVEGQGPNYGYTF
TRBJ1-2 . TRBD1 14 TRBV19 TGTGCCAGTAGTATTAGGACAGGGCCTACTGGCTACACCTTC CASSIRTGPTGYTF
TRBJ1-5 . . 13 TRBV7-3 TGTGCCAGCAGCTTAACGCAGGGTCAGCCCCAGCATTTT CASSLTQGQPQHF
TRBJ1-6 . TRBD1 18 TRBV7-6 TGTGCCAGCAGCTTATCAACAATTACAGGGGGTGATAATTCACCCCTCCACTTT CASSLSTITGGDNSPLHF
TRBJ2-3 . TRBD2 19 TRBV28 TGTGCCAGCAGTTTTCCCAACGACCAGAGAGGACTAGACACAGATACGCAGTATTTT CASSFPNDQRGLDTDTQYF
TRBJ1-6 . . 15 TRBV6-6 TGTGCCAGCAGTTTAGAGGGGTTCGCTAATTCACCCCTCCACTTT CASSLEGFANSPLHF
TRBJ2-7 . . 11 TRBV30 TGTGCCTCCGGCAGCGCCTACGAGCAGTACTTC CASGSAYEQYF